This T cell receptor (beta chain) was sequenced for a study of blood T cell repertoires in COVID-19. Study at large: Specimens from acute and convalescent COVID-19 originated in the United States, Italy and Spain. T cells, B-cell-depleted T cells, or PBMCs provided the cDNA or gDNA that served as material.

Authors' processing steps: Amplification of reference gene primers was used by the study to estimate nucleated cell counts. The method was immunoSEQ multiplex PCR; TCRdb's version includes in-frame clones alone and lacks a portion of them. V, J and clone size derive from that table, while D and trimming were established from the DNA sequence. The sample includes about 140,000 clones, roughly 86% of them seen just once. Per germline, CDR1 SNHLY and CDR2 FYNNEI. This CDR3 is 13 amino acids long. Trimming removed 2 bases at V and 1 base at J, with 4 bases between. This clone was observed once. The chain recombines TRBV2 with TRBJ2-3, with D hard to call. The receptor was isolated from a woman aged 55 to 70 with acute or convalescent COVID-19. The sequenced material came from peripheral blood. CDR3 sequence (DNA): TGTGCCAGCAGTGAAACTGGCACAGATACGCAGTATTTT. Translating gives CASSETGTDTQYF.